This paragraph covers one TCR beta chain sequence. This entry is derived from a study of blood T cell repertoires in COVID-19. Study details: Sites in the United States, Italy and Spain provided acute and convalescent COVID-19 samples. PBMCs, B-cell-depleted T cells, or T cells provided the cDNA or gDNA that made up the material.

The authors' processing: Scientists estimated how many nucleated cells there were by amplifying reference gene primers. Assay used: immunoSEQ multiplex PCR; TCRdb lists only in-frame clones, some missing. V, J and clone size derive from that table, while D and trimming were established from the DNA sequence. The sample shows tens of thousands of clones, 85% to 95% of them seen only once. This CDR3 is 13 amino acids long. The germline V and J ends were trimmed by 5 bases and 7 bases, with 12 bases remaining between them. The V gene's germline CDR1 is MNHEY and CDR2 SVGAGI. The clonotype originates from a human donor in a cohort sampled during active COVID-19. The chain links TRBV6-5 to TRBJ1-5; unclear D gene. The sample was peripheral blood. CDR3 loop: CASSPGVWQPQHF. CDR3 DNA: TGTGCCAGCAGTCCGGGAGTATGGCAGCCCCAGCATTTT.